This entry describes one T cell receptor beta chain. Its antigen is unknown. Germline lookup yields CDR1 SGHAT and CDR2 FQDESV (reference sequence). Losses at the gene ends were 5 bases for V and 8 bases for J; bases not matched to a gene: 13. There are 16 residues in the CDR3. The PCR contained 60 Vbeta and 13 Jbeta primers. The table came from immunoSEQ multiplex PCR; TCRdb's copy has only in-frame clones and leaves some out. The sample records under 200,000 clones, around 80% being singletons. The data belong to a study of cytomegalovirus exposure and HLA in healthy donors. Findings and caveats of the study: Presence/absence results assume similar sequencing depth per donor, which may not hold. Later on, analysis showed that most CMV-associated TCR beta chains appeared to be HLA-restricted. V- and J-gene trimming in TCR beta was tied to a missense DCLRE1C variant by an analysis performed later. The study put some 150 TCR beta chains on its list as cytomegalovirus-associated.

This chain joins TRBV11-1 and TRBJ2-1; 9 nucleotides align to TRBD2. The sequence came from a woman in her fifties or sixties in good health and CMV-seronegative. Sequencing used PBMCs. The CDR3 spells CASSHTGGRANDEQFF. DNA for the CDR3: TGTGCCAGCAGCCATACGGGCGGGAGGGCTAACGATGAGCAGTTCTTC.